This T cell receptor beta chain was obtained from a study of regulatory T cells in long-lasting Graves disease. Trimming took 3 bases from V and 8 from J; bases not matched to a gene: 6. The germline V gene encodes CDR1 MGHDK and CDR2 SYGVNS. The CDR3 covers 16 residues. Only a few counts were recorded for this clonotype. Its specificity is unknown. The TCR beta library used iRepertoire HTBI primers with Arm-PCR amplification of CDR3. TCRdb analysed the multiplex PCR reads with MiXCR anew, one entry per CDR3 protein. The table includes some 410,000 distinct CDR3 sequences, roughly 15% detected once. Study-level findings and limits: Peripheral blood, not thyroid tissue, was the sole material studied.

Indicated time point: newly diagnosed GD, antithyroid drugs for less than 3 months. Extracted RNA from PBMCs served as the source of the TCR library. In addition, the sample was reused for a study of T cells in Graves' hyperthyroidism and ophthalmopathy. That study reports: The patients, who ranged from 18 to 65 in age, presented with newly diagnosed hyperthyroidism lasting under 2 months.

Material: peripheral blood mononuclear cells (PBMCs), obtained at new diagnosis, from a patient treated with antithyroid drugs. This receptor was taken from a woman in her 30s with Graves disease. The gene calls are TRBV25-1 and TRBJ2-1; 14 positions agree with TRBD2. The CDR3 DNA sequence: TGTGCCAGCAGTGACACAGGACTAGCGGGAGGATATGAGCAGTTCTTC. It encodes CASSDTGLAGGYEQFF.